This T cell receptor (beta chain) was recovered during a study of Ad26.COV2.S vaccination and SARS-CoV-2 variants. J lost 5 bases, V lost 9 bases, and 6 bases had no gene match. The CDR3 extends over 14 amino acids. Germline CDR1 KGHDR, CDR2 SFDVKD. Study conclusions and caveats: Total T cell responses may have been underestimated by the TCR breadth and depth analyses.

Treatment reported: roughly 20 received Ad26.COV2.S at low or high dose, single or two shots; roughly 5 received placebo; per-sample allocation not given. Sampling occurred on day 63 after the first vaccine or placebo injection. Donation came from an adult in Boston who was aged 18-55 years. Ad26 vector vaccine expressed Wuhan-strain SARS-CoV-2 spike. The protocol was immunoSEQ multiplex PCR, while the TCRdb copy is restricted to in-frame clones and leaves out a portion. The sample has 500,000 or so clones, 85% to 90% seen once. Note on this clone: What it binds is unknown.

Material: peripheral blood, obtained in a trial of Ad26.COV2.S vaccine versus placebo. This sequence was found in a person aged 18 to 65 who received the Ad26.COV2.S COVID-19 vaccine or a placebo. The chain recombines TRBV24-1 with TRBJ2-3, with 11 bases identical to TRBD2. The CDR3: CATRSGGARDTQYF. The CDR3 DNA reads TGTGCCACCCGTAGCGGGGGGGCCCGAGATACGCAGTATTTT.